The next 12 T cell receptor beta chains were all read from a single sample in a study of blood T cells in healthy people across ages. Using a J-beta primer mix together with a sample-barcoded 5' primer, a second PCR was run for roughly 6 to 11 cycles. TCRdb re-called the 5' RACE reads through MiXCR, storing one row per CDR3 protein. The data show about 930,000 distinct CDR3 sequences, roughly 29% seen once. These data were also filed under a second study, of T cells of mothers and their children.

Material: blood. The receptors stem from a woman between 35 and 50 years old in good health.

Ten or more counts support this clonotype. The rearrangement uses TRBV3-1 and TRBJ1-2; the match to TRBD1 covers 12 bases. The CDR3 length is 16 residues. J was trimmed by 6 bases and V by 4 bases; bases with no gene match: 9. The germline gives CDR1 LGHDT, CDR2 YNNKEL (reference sequence). The CDR3 coding sequence is TGTGCCAGCAGCCGAGCCGGGACAGGGGGCGCGGATGGCTACACCTTC. Translation: CASSRAGTGGADGYTF. The entire variable domain, with the rest obtained from reference TRBV3-1 and TRBJ1-2, is as follows: DTAVSQTPKYLVTQMGNDKSIKCEQNLGHDTMYWYKQDSKKFLKIMFSYNNKELIINETVPNRFSPKSPDKAHLNLHINSLELGDSAVYFCASSRAGTGGADGYTFGSGTRLTVV.

This chain connects TRBV5-1 to TRBJ2-5; possibly TRBD1 for D (5 bases). The J call may be mistaken, given a closer DNA end match to TRBJ2-7. In germline, CDR1 is SGHRS, CDR2 YFSETQ. The length of the CDR3 is 12 residues. The CDR3 reads CASSPDICEQYF. In DNA, the CDR3 is TGCGCCAGCAGCCCGGACATCTGCGAGCAGTACTTC.

This clonotype was seen repeatedly, ten times or more. The chain joins TRBV7-9 to TRBJ1-5, with D uncertain. Trimming left V 2 bases short and J 0 bases short, with 5 bases between. Germline V CDR1 and CDR2: SEHNR, FQNEAQ (reference sequence). This CDR3 has 14 residues. CDR3 in amino acids: CASSLQNSNQPQHF. The CDR3 DNA reads as TGTGCCAGCAGCTTACAGAATAGCAATCAGCCCCAGCATTTT.

Turning to this clonotype: The junction departs from the called germline gene at one end, perhaps through a read error. V gene TRBV29-1 combines with J gene TRBJ2-1, with 8 positions matching TRBD2. Germline CDR1 SQVTM, CDR2 ANQGSEA. The CDR3 has 15 amino acids. The CDR3 sequence: CSVYVPGLGKNGQFF. The CDR3 region has the DNA TGCAGCGTTTACGTCCCGGGACTAGGTAAAAATGGGCAGTTCTTC.

This clonotype came up a few times. Its ends do not fully match the called genes, so a read error is possible. V usage is TRBV7-2 and J usage is TRBJ2-5; 7 bases are a match to TRBD2. This CDR3 has 15 amino acids. CDR1 and CDR2 from the germline V gene are SGHTA and FQGNSA. CDR3 nucleotide sequence: TGTGCCAACAGCCCTGGGGAGGGTCTGCAGGAGACCCAGTACTTC. This gives the protein CANSPGEGLQETQYF.

This clonotype was recorded only once. No conserved phenylalanine or tryptophan ends this CDR3, so it is likely a read error. V gene TRBV4-1 combines with J gene TRBJ1-2, with a weak D call TRBD1 (6 bases). With 0 bases removed from V and 1 base from J, the gap between germline ends came to 15 bases. Germline V gene lookup returns CDR1 MGHRA and CDR2 YSYEKL. The CDR3 consists of 17 residues. CDR3 bases: TGCGCCAGCAGCCAAGATTTGGCAACAGGGCTTAACTATGGCTACACCTGC. Protein sequence: CASSQDLATGLNYGYTC.

This clonotype has at least ten counts. The chain combines TRBV12-3 or TRBV12-4 with TRBJ2-1, with D maybe TRBD1 (5 bases). The CDR3 runs to 14 residues. With 6 bases removed from V and 8 bases from J, the gap between germline ends came to 17 bases. CDR3 sequence: CASRYGTGGHEQFF. CDR3 bases: TGTGCCAGCAGGTACGGAACAGGCGGCCATGAGCAGTTCTTC.

Only a few counts were recorded for this clonotype. This rearrangement joins TRBV30 to TRBJ1-2; TRBD1 is a possible D gene (5 bases). CDR1 and CDR2 from the germline V gene are GTSNPN and SVGIG (reference sequence). V was clipped by 2 bases and J by 0 bases, with 13 bases between them. The CDR3 is made up of 15 amino acids. The CDR3 nucleotides read TGTGCCTGGAGTTGGGAGACAGACACTAACTATGGCTACACCTTC. Residues: CAWSWETDTNYGYTF.

This clonotype was detected only a few times. The chain employs TRBV7-9 and TRBJ1-2, with unresolved D. Germline CDR1 and CDR2: SEHNR and FQNEAQ (reference sequence). The V gene lost 4 bases and the J gene lost 0 bases, with 21 bases spanning the gap. The CDR3 runs to 18 residues. The CDR3 coding sequence is TGTGCCAGCAGCTCCCCGTCGGGTGGTACTGGCTCTAACTATGGCTACACCTTC. Translation: CASSSPSGGTGSNYGYTF. Full variable domain (outside the CDR3, taken from reference TRBV7-9 and TRBJ1-2): DTGVSQNPRHKITKRGQNVTFRCDPISEHNRLYWYRQTLGQGPEFLTYFQNEAQLEKSRLLSDRFSAERPKGSFSTLEIQRTEQGDSAMYLCASSSPSGGTGSNYGYTFGSGTRLTVV.

This clonotype was detected many times. V gene TRBV20-1 combines with J gene TRBJ2-6, with TRBD1 as a possible D gene (6 bases). This CDR3 comprises 15 residues. Deletions cut 3 bases from V and 0 bases from J, with 9 bases between. Germline loops: CDR1 DFQATT, CDR2 SNEGSKA (reference sequence). CDR3 region: CSARRGSSGANVLTF. CDR3 nucleotides: TGCAGTGCTAGGAGGGGGAGCTCTGGGGCCAACGTCCTGACTTTC.

The chain recombines TRBV24-1 with TRBJ1-2; 8 bases are a match to TRBD1. The V and J ends lost 4 bases and 6 bases, in that order; junction bases with no gene match: 6. The CDR3 runs 14 residues. Germline lookup yields CDR1 KGHDR and CDR2 SFDVKD. The CDR3 is CATSDPGQGDGYTF. The CDR3 DNA reads TGTGCCACCAGTGACCCCGGACAGGGAGATGGCTACACCTTC.

The V gene is TRBV9, the J gene TRBJ2-1; tentatively, D is TRBD2 (6 bases). Germline values: CDR1 SGDLS, CDR2 YYNGEE. This CDR3 is built from 14 residues. The ends were cut back, 0 bases at V and 8 bases at J, with 12 bases in the middle. The CDR3 nucleotides are TGTGCCAGCAGCGTAGAGCCACTAGCCGATGAGCAGTTCTTC. It specifies CASSVEPLADEQFF.